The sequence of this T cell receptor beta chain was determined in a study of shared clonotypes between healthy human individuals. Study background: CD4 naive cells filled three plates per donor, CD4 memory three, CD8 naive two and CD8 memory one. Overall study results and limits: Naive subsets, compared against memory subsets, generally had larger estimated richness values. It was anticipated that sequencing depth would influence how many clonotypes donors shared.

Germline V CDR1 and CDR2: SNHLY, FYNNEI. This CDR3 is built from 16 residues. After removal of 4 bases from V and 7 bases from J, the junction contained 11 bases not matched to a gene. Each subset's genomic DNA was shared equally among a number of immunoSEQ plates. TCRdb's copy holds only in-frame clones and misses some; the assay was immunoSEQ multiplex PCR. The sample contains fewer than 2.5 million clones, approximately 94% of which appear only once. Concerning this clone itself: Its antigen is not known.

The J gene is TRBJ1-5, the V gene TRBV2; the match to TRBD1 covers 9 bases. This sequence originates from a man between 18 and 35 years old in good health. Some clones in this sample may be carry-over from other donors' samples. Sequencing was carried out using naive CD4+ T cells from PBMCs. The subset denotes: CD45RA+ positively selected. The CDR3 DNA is TGTGCCAGCAGTGTGTTAGGGACAGGGTACCAGCAGCCCCAGCATTTT. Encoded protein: CASSVLGTGYQQPQHF.